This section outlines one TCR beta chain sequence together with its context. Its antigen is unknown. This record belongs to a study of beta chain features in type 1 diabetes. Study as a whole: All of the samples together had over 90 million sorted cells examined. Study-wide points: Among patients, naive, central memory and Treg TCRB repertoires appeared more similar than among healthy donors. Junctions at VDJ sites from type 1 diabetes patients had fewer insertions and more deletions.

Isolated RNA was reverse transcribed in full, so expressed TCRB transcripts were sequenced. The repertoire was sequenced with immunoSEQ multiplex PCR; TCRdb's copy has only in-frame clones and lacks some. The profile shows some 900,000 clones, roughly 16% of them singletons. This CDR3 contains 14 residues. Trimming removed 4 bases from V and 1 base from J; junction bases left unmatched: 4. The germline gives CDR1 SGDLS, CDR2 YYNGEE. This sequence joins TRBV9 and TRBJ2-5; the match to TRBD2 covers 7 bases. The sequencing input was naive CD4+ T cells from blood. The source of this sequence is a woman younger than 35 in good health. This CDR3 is CASSSGLTQETQYF. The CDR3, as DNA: TGTGCCAGCAGCTCGGGACTAACCCAAGAGACCCAGTACTTC.